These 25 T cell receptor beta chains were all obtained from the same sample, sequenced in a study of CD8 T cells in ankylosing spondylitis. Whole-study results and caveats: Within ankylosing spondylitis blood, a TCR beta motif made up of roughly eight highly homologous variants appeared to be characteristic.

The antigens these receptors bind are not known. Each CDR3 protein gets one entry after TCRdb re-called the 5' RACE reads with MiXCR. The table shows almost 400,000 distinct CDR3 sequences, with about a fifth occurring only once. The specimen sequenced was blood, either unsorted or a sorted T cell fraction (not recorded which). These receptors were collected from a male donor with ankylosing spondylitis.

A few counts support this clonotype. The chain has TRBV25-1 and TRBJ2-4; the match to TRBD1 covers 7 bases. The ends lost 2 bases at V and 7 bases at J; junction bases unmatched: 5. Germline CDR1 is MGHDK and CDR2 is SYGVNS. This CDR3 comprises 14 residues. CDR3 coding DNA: TGTGCCAGCAGTGAAGACAGGGCATTGAACATTCAGTACTTC. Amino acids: CASSEDRALNIQYF.

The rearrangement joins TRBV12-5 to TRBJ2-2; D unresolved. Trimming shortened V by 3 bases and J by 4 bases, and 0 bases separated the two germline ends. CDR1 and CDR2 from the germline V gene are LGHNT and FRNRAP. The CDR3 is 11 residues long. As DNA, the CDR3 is TGTGCTAGTGGTTTCACCGGGGAGCTGTTTTTT. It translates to CASGFTGELFF.

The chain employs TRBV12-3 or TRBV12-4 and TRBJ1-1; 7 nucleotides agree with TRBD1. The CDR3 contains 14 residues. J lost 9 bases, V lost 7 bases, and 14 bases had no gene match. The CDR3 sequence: CASKPGTDPMKAFF. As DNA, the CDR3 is TGTGCCAGCAAACCCGGGACAGATCCTATGAAAGCTTTCTTT.

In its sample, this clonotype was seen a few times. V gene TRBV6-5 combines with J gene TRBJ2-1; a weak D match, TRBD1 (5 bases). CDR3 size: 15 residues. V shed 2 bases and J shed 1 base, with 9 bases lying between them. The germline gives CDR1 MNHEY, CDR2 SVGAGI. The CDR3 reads CASSYLGQSYNEQFF. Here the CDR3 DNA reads TGTGCCAGCAGTTACCTGGGGCAGTCCTACAATGAGCAGTTCTTC.

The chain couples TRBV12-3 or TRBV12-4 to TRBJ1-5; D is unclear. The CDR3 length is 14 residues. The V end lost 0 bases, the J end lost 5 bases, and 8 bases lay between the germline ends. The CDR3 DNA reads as TGTGCCAGCAGTTTAGCATTCGGAGATCAGCCCCAGCATTTT. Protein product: CASSLAFGDQPQHF.

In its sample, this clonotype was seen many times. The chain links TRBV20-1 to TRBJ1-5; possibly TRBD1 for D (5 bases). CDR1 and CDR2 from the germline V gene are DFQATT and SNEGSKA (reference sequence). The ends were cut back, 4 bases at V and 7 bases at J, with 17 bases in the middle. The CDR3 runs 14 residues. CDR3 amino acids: CSAIGTTRNQPQHF. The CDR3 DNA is TGCAGTGCTATCGGGACGACCCGTAACCAGCCCCAGCATTTT.

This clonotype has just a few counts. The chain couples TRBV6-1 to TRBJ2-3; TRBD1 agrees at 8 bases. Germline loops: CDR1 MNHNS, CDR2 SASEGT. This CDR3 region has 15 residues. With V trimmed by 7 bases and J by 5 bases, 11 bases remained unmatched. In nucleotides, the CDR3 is TGTGCCAGCACCCAACAGGGGGTGCAGGGAGATACGCAGTATTTT. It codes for CASTQQGVQGDTQYF.

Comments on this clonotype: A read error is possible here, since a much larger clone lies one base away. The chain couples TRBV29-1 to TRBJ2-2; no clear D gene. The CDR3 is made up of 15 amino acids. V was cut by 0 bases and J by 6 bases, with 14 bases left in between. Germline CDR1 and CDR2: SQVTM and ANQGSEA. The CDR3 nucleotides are TGCAGCGTTGAAGATCATGTGTCTTGGCCCGGGGAGCTGTTTTTT. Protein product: CSVEDHVSWPGELFF.

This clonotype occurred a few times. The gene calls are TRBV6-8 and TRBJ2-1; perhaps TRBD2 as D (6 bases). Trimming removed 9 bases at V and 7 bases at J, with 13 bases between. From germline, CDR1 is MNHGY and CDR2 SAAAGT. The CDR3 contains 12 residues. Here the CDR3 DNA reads TGTGCCAGAGGACTGGAGGGGAATGAGCAGTTCTTC. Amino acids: CARGLEGNEQFF.

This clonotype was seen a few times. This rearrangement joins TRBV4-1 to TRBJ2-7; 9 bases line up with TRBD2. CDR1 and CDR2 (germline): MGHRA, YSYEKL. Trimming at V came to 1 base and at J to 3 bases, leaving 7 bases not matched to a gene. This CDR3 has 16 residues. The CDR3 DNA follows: TGCGCCAGCAGCCAAGCCTATCTAGCGGGACGCTACGAGCAGTACTTC. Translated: CASSQAYLAGRYEQYF.

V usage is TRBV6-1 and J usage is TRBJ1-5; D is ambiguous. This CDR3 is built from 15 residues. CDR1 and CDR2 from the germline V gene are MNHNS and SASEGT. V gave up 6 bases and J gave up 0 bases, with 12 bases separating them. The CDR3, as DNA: TGTGCCAGCAGGGGGAAGCCTTATAGCAATCAGCCCCAGCATTTT. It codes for CASRGKPYSNQPQHF.

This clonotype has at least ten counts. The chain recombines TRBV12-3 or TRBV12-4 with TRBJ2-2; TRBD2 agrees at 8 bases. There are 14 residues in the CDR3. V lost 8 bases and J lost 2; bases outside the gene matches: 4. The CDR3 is CASLGLANTGELFF. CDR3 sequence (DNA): TGTGCCAGCCTCGGACTAGCCAACACCGGGGAGCTGTTTTTT.

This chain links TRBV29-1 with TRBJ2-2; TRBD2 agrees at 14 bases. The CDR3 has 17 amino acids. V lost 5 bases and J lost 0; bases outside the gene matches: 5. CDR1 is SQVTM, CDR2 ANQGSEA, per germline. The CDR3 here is CSVRGTSGSPNTGELFF. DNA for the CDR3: TGCAGCGTTCGAGGGACTAGCGGGAGTCCGAACACCGGGGAGCTGTTTTTT.

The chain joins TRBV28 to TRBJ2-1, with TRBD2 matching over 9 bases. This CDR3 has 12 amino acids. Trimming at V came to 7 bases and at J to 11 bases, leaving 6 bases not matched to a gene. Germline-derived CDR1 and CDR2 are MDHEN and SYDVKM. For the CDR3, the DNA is TGTGCCAGCACCAGGCCTAGCGGGAAGCAGTTCTTC. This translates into CASTRPSGKQFF.

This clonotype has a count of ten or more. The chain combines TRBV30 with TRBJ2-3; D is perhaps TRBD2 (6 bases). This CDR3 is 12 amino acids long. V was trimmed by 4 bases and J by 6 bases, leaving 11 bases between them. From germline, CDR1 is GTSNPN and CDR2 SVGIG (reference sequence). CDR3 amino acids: CAWTGVGDTQYF. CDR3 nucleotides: TGTGCCTGGACGGGAGTGGGGGATACGCAGTATTTT.

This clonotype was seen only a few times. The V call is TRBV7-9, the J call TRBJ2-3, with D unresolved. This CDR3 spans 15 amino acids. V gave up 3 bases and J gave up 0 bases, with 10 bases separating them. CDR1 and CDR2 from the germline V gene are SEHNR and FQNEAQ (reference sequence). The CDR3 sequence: CASSFSVTSTDTQYF. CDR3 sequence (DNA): TGTGCCAGCAGCTTTTCGGTTACTAGCACAGATACGCAGTATTTT. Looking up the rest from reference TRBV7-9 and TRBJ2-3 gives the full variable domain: DTGVSQNPRHKITKRGQNVTFRCDPISEHNRLYWYRQTLGQGPEFLTYFQNEAQLEKSRLLSDRFSAERPKGSFSTLEIQRTEQGDSAMYLCASSFSVTSTDTQYFGPGTRLTVL.

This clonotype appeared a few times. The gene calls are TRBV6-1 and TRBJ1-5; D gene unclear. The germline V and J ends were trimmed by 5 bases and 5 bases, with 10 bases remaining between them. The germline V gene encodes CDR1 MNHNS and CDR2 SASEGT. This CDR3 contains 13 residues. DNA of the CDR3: TGTGCCAGCAGTCGGGTCCAAGATCAGCCCCAGCATTTT. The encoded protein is CASSRVQDQPQHF.

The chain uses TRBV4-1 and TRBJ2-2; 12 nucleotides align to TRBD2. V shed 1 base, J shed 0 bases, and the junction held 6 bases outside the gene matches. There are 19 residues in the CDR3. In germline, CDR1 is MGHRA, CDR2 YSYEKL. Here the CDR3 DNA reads TGCGCCAGCAGCCAAGTGAGGGGACTAGCGGGCACGAACACCGGGGAGCTGTTTTTT. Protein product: CASSQVRGLAGTNTGELFF.

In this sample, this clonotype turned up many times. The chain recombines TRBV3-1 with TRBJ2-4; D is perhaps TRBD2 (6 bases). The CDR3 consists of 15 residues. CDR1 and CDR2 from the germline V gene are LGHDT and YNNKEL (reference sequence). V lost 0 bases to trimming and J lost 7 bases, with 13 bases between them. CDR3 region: CASSQEVGGLNIQYF. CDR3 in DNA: TGTGCCAGCAGCCAAGAGGTGGGAGGATTGAACATTCAGTACTTC.

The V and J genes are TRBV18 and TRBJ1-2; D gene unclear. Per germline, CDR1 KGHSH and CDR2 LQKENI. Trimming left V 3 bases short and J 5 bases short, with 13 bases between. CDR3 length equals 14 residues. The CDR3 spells CASSPPVQRYGYTF. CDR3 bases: TGTGCCAGCTCACCCCCGGTACAGAGGTATGGCTACACCTTC.

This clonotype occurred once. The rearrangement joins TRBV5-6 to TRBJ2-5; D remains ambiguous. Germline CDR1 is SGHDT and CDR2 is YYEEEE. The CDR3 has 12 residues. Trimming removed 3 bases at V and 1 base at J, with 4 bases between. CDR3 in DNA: TGTGCCAGCAGCTCGCCCCAAGAGACCCAGTACTTC. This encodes CASSSPQETQYF. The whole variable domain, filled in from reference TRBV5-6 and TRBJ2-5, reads DAGVTQSPTHLIKTRGQQVTLRCSPKSGHDTVSWYQQALGQGPQFIFQYYEEEERQRGNFPDRFSGHQFPNYSSELNVNALLLGDSALYLCASSSPQETQYFGPGTRLLVL.

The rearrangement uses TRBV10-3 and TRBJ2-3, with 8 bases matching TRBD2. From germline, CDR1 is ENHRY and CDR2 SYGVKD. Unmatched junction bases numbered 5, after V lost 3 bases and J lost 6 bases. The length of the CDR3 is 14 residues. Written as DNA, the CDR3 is TGTGCCATCAGTGACCCCGGGAGGGGGGATACGCAGTATTTT. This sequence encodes CAISDPGRGDTQYF.

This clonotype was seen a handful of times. The CDR3 nucleotides read TGTGCCAGCAGCTTGTTCGGACTAGCGGCCCACAATGAGCAGTTCTTC. Protein product: CASSLFGLAAHNEQFF. The chain carries TRBV7-8 and TRBJ2-1; 10 nucleotides align to TRBD2. The V gene's germline CDR1 is SGHVS and CDR2 FQNEAQ. This CDR3 has 16 amino acids. With V trimmed by 3 bases and J by 5 bases, 7 bases remained unmatched.

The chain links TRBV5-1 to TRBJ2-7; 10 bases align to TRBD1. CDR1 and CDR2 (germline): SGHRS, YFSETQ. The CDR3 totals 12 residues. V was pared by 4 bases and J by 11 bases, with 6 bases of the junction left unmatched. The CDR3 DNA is TGCGCCAGCAGCGACCGACAGGGGGCGGAGTACTTC. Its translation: CASSDRQGAEYF. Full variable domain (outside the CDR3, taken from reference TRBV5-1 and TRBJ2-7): KAGVTQTPRYLIKTRGQQVTLSCSPISGHRSVSWYQQTPGQGLQFLFEYFSETQRNKGNFPGRFSGRQFSNSRSEMNVSTLELGDSALYLCASSDRQGAEYFGPGTRLTVT.

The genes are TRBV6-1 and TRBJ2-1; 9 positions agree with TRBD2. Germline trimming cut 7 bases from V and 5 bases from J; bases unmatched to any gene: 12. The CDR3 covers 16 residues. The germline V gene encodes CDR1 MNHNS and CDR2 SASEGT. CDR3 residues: CASTPIAGVRNNEQFF. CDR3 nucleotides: TGTGCCAGCACCCCAATAGCGGGAGTGAGGAACAATGAGCAGTTCTTC.